The table lists the clone carrying this TCR beta chain with a few counts. Its specificity is unknown. The entry originates in a study of CD8 T cells in ankylosing spondylitis. Study results and caveats: Disease-linked clones had a CD8+ phenotype and relatively low frequency in peripheral blood.

The germline V gene has CDR1 DFQATT and CDR2 SNEGSKA (reference sequence). The CDR3 runs 15 residues. V shed 6 bases and J 5 bases; nucleotides not matched to a gene: 9. Quantitative molecular-barcoded 5'-RACE generated the TCR beta libraries. MiXCR, run by TCRdb on the 5' RACE reads, gives a single entry per CDR3 protein. Of 150,000 to 200,000 distinct CDR3 sequences listed, just over 9.5% are singletons. The chain joins TRBV20-1 to TRBJ2-1; 11 bases align to TRBD2. Sequenced input: blood, either unsorted or a sorted T cell fraction (not recorded which). This TCR came from a female donor with ankylosing spondylitis or in good health (not recorded which). In nucleotides, the CDR3 is TGCAGTGCGAAACCACTAGCGGGAGAGGACAATGAGCAGTTCTTC. Amino acid sequence: CSAKPLAGEDNEQFF.